The source of this TCR beta chain is a study of blood T cell repertoires in COVID-19. At the level of the study: Collection of acute and convalescent COVID-19 samples took place in the United States, Italy and Spain. The cDNA or gDNA used as material had been derived from T cells, B-cell-depleted T cells, or PBMCs.

V was cut by 10 bases and J by 4 bases, with 11 bases left in between. The CDR3 totals 12 residues. Looked up from germline, CDR1 is MNHEY and CDR2 is SVGAGI. This clone has only one observation. Per the original methods: Reference gene primer amplification gave nucleated cell count estimates. Data came from immunoSEQ multiplex PCR; TCRdb stores just in-frame clones and leaves some out. That table gives V, J and clone size, and the DNA gave D and trimming. The table records over 250,000 clones, 70% to 90% of them present only once. This sequence was found in a woman aged 60-70 years with acute or convalescent COVID-19. Sequenced sample: peripheral blood. The chain employs TRBV6-5 and TRBJ1-5; D not resolved. The CDR3 nucleotides are TGTGCCACTAGGAGCCCAAATCAGCCCCAGCATTTT. Its protein is CATRSPNQPQHF.